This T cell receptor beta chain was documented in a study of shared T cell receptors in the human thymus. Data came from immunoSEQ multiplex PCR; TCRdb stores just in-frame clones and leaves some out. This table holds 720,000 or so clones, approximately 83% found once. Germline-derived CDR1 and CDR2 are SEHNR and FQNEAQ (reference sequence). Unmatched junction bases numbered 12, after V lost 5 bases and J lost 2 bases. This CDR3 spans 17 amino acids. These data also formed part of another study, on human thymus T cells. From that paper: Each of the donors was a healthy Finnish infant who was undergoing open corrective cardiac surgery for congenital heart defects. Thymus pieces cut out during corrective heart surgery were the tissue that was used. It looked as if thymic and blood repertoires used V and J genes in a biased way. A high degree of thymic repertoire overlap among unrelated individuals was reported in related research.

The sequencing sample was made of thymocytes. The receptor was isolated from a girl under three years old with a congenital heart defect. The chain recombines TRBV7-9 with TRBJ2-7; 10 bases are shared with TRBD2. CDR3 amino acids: CASSRATSSGGTYEQYF. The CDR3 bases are TGTGCCAGCAGCCGGGCCACCTCTAGCGGGGGAACCTACGAGCAGTACTTC.